This TCR beta chain was recorded in a study of T cells after posttransplantation cyclophosphamide. A note on this clone: Its cognate antigen is unknown.

A marrow graft followed busulfan-fludarabine conditioning, with cyclophosphamide on days +3 and +4. V was cut by 4 bases and J by 3 bases, with 13 bases left in between. Germline V CDR1 and CDR2: SGDLS, YYNGEE. The CDR3 is 14 residues long. Study-level findings and limits: Blood and skin or GI T cell repertoires showed limited TRB overlap.

The protocol was immunoSEQ multiplex PCR, while the TCRdb copy is restricted to in-frame clones and leaves out a portion. The table has fewer than 25,000 clones, roughly nine tenths seen once. This sequence joins TRBV9 and TRBJ1-1, with D uncertain. The material was PBMCs, obtained after allogeneic stem cell transplant with posttransplant cyclophosphamide. The TCR was taken from a female patient in her thirties or forties who received an allogeneic stem cell transplant from an unrelated donor, was CMV-positive, and had no GVHD. Some T cells may originate from the graft donor. The CDR3 is CASSPDGVYTEAFF. The CDR3 coding sequence is TGTGCCAGCAGCCCAGACGGGGTTTACACTGAAGCTTTCTTT.